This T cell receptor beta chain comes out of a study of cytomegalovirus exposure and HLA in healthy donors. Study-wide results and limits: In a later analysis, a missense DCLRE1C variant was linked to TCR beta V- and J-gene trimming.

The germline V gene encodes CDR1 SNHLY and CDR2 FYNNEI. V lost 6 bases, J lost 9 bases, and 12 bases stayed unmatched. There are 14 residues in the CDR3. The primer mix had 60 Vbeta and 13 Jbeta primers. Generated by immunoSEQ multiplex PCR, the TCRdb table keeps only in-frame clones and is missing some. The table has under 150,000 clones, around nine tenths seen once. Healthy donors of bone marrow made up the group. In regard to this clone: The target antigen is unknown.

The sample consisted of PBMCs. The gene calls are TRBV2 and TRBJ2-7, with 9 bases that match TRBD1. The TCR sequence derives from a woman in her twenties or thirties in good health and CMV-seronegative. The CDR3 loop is CASRYPGTGRSQYF. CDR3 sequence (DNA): TGTGCCAGCAGATATCCCGGGACAGGGCGGTCGCAGTACTTC.